Each of the 21 T cell receptor beta chains below was sequenced from the same sample in a study of early T cells in non-severe SARS-CoV-2 infection. From the 5' RACE reads, TCRdb called clonotypes with MiXCR, one entry per CDR3 protein. The profile shows roughly 27,000 distinct CDR3 sequences, about 5.5% of them singletons. Sequenced: whole blood. Receptors were obtained from an adult who was a healthcare worker with PCR-confirmed SARS-CoV-2 infection or an uninfected control (not recorded which).

The chain combines TRBV6-5 with TRBJ1-2; 7 bases map to TRBD1. CDR1 is MNHEY, CDR2 SVGAGI, per germline. Trimming at V came to 6 bases and at J to 3 bases, leaving 13 bases not matched to a gene. This CDR3 is 16 amino acids long. The CDR3 here is CASSSDRDRGYYGYTF. The CDR3 DNA reads TGTGCCAGCAGCTCGGACCGGGACAGAGGCTACTATGGCTACACCTTC.

By its share, this clonotype is medium-sized. The chain employs TRBV5-1 and TRBJ1-1, with 7 bases lining up with TRBD1. This CDR3 has 15 residues. The germline CDR1 and CDR2 sequences are SGHRS and YFSETQ. The V gene end was trimmed by 2 bases and the J gene end by 0 bases; junction bases not matched to a gene: 4. The CDR3 bases are TGCGCCAGCAGCTTAACAGGGGCAATGAACACTGAAGCTTTCTTT. Protein sequence: CASSLTGAMNTEAFF. Supplemented by reference TRBV5-1 and TRBJ1-1, the full variable domain reads KAGVTQTPRYLIKTRGQQVTLSCSPISGHRSVSWYQQTPGQGLQFLFEYFSETQRNKGNFPGRFSGRQFSNSRSEMNVSTLELGDSALYLCASSLTGAMNTEAFFGQGTRLTVV.

This clonotype was counted many times. The junction and the germline gene differ at one end; a read error may be behind it. The chain carries TRBV2 and TRBJ1-1; unclear D gene. This CDR3 contains 12 residues. Germline CDR1 SNHLY, CDR2 FYNNEI. CDR3 amino acids: CPTRPGSTEAFF. The CDR3 DNA reads TGCCCGACAAGACCGGGGTCCACTGAAGCTTTCTTT.

In its sample, this clonotype was seen many times. The V and J genes are TRBV11-2 and TRBJ2-7; D unresolved. CDR1 is SGHAT, CDR2 FQNNGV, per germline. The CDR3 contains 13 residues. V lost 4 bases, J lost 7 bases, and 14 bases lay in between. CDR3 protein: CASSSARVGEQYF. CDR3 nucleotides: TGTGCCAGCAGCTCGGCCCGGGTTGGAGAGCAGTACTTC.

This clonotype was recorded many times. This chain links TRBV4-3 with TRBJ2-7; TRBD2 aligns across 14 bases. This CDR3 comprises 15 residues. Germline V gene data show CDR1 as LGHNA and CDR2 as YSLEER. Unmatched junction bases numbered 6, after V lost 4 bases and J lost 7 bases. The DNA for the CDR3 is TGCGCCAGCAGCCGGGGACTAGCGGGGGCCCAGGAGCAGTACTTC. Translated, it gives CASSRGLAGAQEQYF.

The table lists this clonotype with many counts. The chain uses TRBV10-1 and TRBJ1-1; D remains unclear. The length of the CDR3 is 12 residues. CDR1 is WNHNN, CDR2 SYGVQD, per germline (reference sequence). V was pared by 3 bases and J by 3 bases, with 5 bases between. The CDR3 bases are TGCGCCAGCAGTGACCGGGACACTGAAGCTTTCTTT. Translated: CASSDRDTEAFF.

V is TRBV5-1 and J is TRBJ2-5; D gene unclear. This CDR3 is 15 amino acids long. Germline CDR1 and CDR2: SGHRS and YFSETQ. V lost 4 bases and J 5 bases, leaving 18 bases between the germline ends. CDR3 DNA: TGCGCCAGCAGCGATATGGGCTCCAGGTCGGAGACCCAGTACTTC. It translates to CASSDMGSRSETQYF. Looking up the rest from reference TRBV5-1 and TRBJ2-5 gives the full variable domain: KAGVTQTPRYLIKTRGQQVTLSCSPISGHRSVSWYQQTPGQGLQFLFEYFSETQRNKGNFPGRFSGRQFSNSRSEMNVSTLELGDSALYLCASSDMGSRSETQYFGPGTRLLVL.

This clonotype has a count of ten or more. The chain couples TRBV6-5 to TRBJ2-2, with 8 positions matching TRBD2. Germline V CDR1 and CDR2: MNHEY, SVGAGI. This CDR3 is built from 18 residues. Trimming at V came to 3 bases and at J to 0 bases, leaving 9 bases not matched to a gene. CDR3 in amino acids: CASSYSLAVLANTGELFF. The CDR3 DNA is TGTGCCAGCAGTTATTCACTAGCGGTACTCGCGAACACCGGGGAGCTGTTTTTT.

This chain uses TRBV28 with TRBJ2-1; D is unresolved. V was pared by 2 bases and J by 9 bases, with 5 bases between. Looked up from germline, CDR1 is MDHEN and CDR2 is SYDVKM. The CDR3 covers 11 residues. The CDR3 nucleotides read TGTGCCAGCAGTTTAGTTGGTGAGCAGTTCTTC. Amino acid sequence: CASSLVGEQFF. The full variable domain, in which reference TRBV28 and TRBJ2-1 provide the parts outside the CDR3, is DVKVTQSSRYLVKRTGEKVFLECVQDMDHENMFWYRQDPGLGLRLIYFSYDVKMKEKGDIPEGYSVSREKKERFSLILESASTNQTSMYLCASSLVGEQFFGPGTRLTVL.

This clonotype was detected ten times or more. The chain carries TRBV19 and TRBJ2-3; D is undetermined. Germline lookup yields CDR1 LNHDA and CDR2 SQIVND (reference sequence). V was trimmed by 5 bases and J by 0 bases, leaving 15 bases between them. The CDR3 is 16 amino acids. The CDR3 bases are TGTGCCAGTAGTGGTCGTCGTGGGAAGAGCACAGATACGCAGTATTTT. Translated, it gives CASSGRRGKSTDTQYF. The whole variable domain, filled in from reference TRBV19 and TRBJ2-3, reads DGGITQSPKYLFRKEGQNVTLSCEQNLNHDAMYWYRQDPGQGLRLIYYSQIVNDFQKGDIAEGYSVSREKKESFPLTVTSAQKNPTAFYLCASSGRRGKSTDTQYFGPGTRLTVL.

This clonotype was seen repeatedly, ten times or more. The chain links TRBV20-1 to TRBJ2-7, with 8 bases aligning to TRBD1. The V gene's germline CDR1 is DFQATT and CDR2 SNEGSKA (reference sequence). This CDR3 has 14 amino acids. V dropped 2 bases and J dropped 9; count of bases not matched to a gene: 12. In DNA, the CDR3 is TGCAGTGCTAGACAGGGGGCCGGGACAAGCCTGCAGTACTTC. Translation gives CSARQGAGTSLQYF.

This clonotype was seen repeatedly, ten times or more. The chain employs TRBV19 and TRBJ1-1; the D is unclear. CDR3 length: 16 residues. V was trimmed by 3 bases and J by 0 bases, leaving 14 bases between them. Germline V gene lookup returns CDR1 LNHDA and CDR2 SQIVND (reference sequence). The CDR3 bases are TGTGCCAGTAGTATCGGTAAAGGGATGATGAACACTGAAGCTTTCTTT. This encodes CASSIGKGMMNTEAFF.

This clonotype has at least ten counts. This chain links TRBV6-6 with TRBJ2-5; 7 positions match TRBD1. Germline CDR1 MNHNY, CDR2 SVGAGI (reference sequence). V lost 9 bases and J lost 5; bases outside the gene matches: 6. The CDR3 has 12 amino acids. The CDR3 is CASRQGSETQYF. The DNA for the CDR3 is TGTGCCAGTCGACAGGGATCGGAGACCCAGTACTTC.

There are many counts of this clonotype. The gene calls are TRBV11-2 and TRBJ1-2; a possible D gene is TRBD1 (5 bases). V was cut by 3 bases and J by 5 bases, with 19 bases left in between. The CDR3 spans 16 residues. Germline lookup yields CDR1 SGHAT and CDR2 FQNNGV. CDR3 sequence reads: CASSFYGSGQQYGYTF. CDR3 DNA sequence: TGTGCCAGCAGCTTCTACGGATCAGGGCAGCAGTATGGCTACACCTTC.

At least ten counts were recorded for this clonotype. The chain carries TRBV12-3 or TRBV12-4 and TRBJ2-2; 10 positions agree with TRBD1. V shed 4 bases, J shed 7 bases, and the junction held 6 bases outside the gene matches. CDR3 size: 15 residues. CDR3 loop: CASSWGQGIFGELFF. The DNA for the CDR3 is TGTGCCAGCAGTTGGGGACAGGGGATTTTCGGGGAGCTGTTTTTT.

Regarding this clonotype: It may be a read error: a sequence one base away is much more abundant. The genes are TRBV12-3 or TRBV12-4 and TRBJ1-4; D is possibly TRBD1 (5 bases). CDR3 length equals 13 residues. The CDR3 DNA follows: TGTGCCAGCAGCCCCCGGACAAATGATAAACTGTTTTTT. This encodes CASSPRTNDKLFF.

The CDR3 spells CSATGQSNEKLFF. The CDR3, as DNA: TGCAGTGCTACCGGACAGTCTAATGAAAAACTGTTTTTT. The chain employs TRBV20-1 and TRBJ1-4; maybe TRBD1 (6 bases). V was cut by 4 bases and J by 3 bases, with 9 bases left in between. CDR3 length: 13 residues. CDR1 DFQATT and CDR2 SNEGSKA come from the germline V gene (reference sequence).

This clonotype was detected ten times or more. This sequence joins TRBV4-2 and TRBJ2-5; TRBD2 matches 11 bases. J was trimmed by 1 base and V by 4 bases; bases with no gene match: 8. There are 17 residues in the CDR3. Germline V lookup: CDR1 LGHNA, CDR2 YNFKEQ. This chain's CDR3 is CASSLAGLAGGQETQYF. The DNA for the CDR3 is TGTGCCAGCAGCCTTGCGGGCCTAGCGGGAGGCCAAGAGACCCAGTACTTC.

This clonotype has a count of ten or more. This rearrangement joins TRBV5-1 to TRBJ1-1; perhaps TRBD1 as D (5 bases). The CDR3 extends over 15 amino acids. The ends were cut back, 0 bases at V and 4 bases at J, with 13 bases in the middle. Per germline, CDR1 SGHRS and CDR2 YFSETQ. The CDR3: CASSLARVVGTEAFF. CDR3 DNA: TGCGCCAGCAGCTTGGCCAGGGTCGTGGGCACTGAAGCTTTCTTT.

The DNA for the CDR3 is TGTGCCACCGAGGCGGGAGGGCCCGGCGGGGAGCTGTTTTTT. It codes for CATEAGGPGGELFF. The rearrangement joins TRBV24-1 to TRBJ2-2, with 9 bases aligning to TRBD2. Germline assignment: CDR1 KGHDR and CDR2 SFDVKD. J was trimmed by 7 bases and V by 9 bases; bases with no gene match: 8. This CDR3 is 14 amino acids long.

This clonotype was counted at least ten times. The V and J genes are TRBV27 and TRBJ2-3; D is uncertain. This CDR3 has 15 residues. Trimming left V 3 bases short and J 0 bases short, with 10 bases between. Germline V gives CDR1 MNHEY, CDR2 SMNVEV (reference sequence). As DNA, the CDR3 is TGTGCCAGCAGTTTTGGGCAGTTAAGCACAGATACGCAGTATTTT. Translating gives CASSFGQLSTDTQYF.